This T cell receptor (beta chain) was recovered during a study of persistence of HIV-infected CD4 T cells. Study-level information: Donors had been on suppressive ART for a median of roughly eight years.

CDR3 length equals 14 residues. From germline, CDR1 is GTSNPN and CDR2 SVGIG (reference sequence). V lost 5 bases, J lost 8 bases, and 19 bases lay in between. This was the immunoSEQ version 4 assay in survey mode. Each sample used up to about 1 ug genomic DNA diluted to about 10 ng/uL. This table comes from immunoSEQ multiplex PCR, and its TCRdb copy is limited to in-frame clones, with some not included. The sample comprises tens of thousands of clones, about four fifths of which are singletons, and 11% to 15% rests with the top ten. An overlapping HIV-1 Gag peptide pool stimulated these cells at 0.95 to 1 ug/peptide/mL. CD40L-negative CD69-negative CD45RO-high memory CD4+ T cells were sorted as populations depleted of antigen-responding cells. A note on this clone: The antigen is unknown.

This material consisted of CD4+ T cells sorted from PBMCs after approximately 20-hour stimulation, taken from a patient who received antiretroviral therapy. The chain joins TRBV30 to TRBJ2-1; D is perhaps TRBD1 (5 bases). The source is an adult man with HIV who was CMV-seropositive. The CDR3 protein is CAWEPGSWAHEQFF. CDR3 in DNA: TGTGCCTGGGAGCCAGGGTCCTGGGCCCATGAGCAGTTCTTC.